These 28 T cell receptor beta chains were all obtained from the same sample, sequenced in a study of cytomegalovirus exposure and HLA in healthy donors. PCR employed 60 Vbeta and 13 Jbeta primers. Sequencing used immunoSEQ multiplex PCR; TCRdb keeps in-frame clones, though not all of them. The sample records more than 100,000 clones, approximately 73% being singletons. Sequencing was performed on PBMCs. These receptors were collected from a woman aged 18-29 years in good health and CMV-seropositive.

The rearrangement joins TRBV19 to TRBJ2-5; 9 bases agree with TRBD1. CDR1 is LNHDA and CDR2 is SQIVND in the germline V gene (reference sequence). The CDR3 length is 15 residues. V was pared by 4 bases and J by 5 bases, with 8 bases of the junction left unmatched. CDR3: CASSTTGTGSETQYF. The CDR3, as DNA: TGTGCCAGTAGTACAACCGGGACAGGGAGTGAGACCCAGTACTTC.

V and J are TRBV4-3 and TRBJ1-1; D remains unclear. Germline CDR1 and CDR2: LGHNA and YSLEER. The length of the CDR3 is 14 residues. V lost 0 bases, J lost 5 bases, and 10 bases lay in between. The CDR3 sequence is CASSQEEGRTEAFF. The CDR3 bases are TGCGCCAGCAGCCAAGAAGAGGGTCGGACTGAAGCTTTCTTT.

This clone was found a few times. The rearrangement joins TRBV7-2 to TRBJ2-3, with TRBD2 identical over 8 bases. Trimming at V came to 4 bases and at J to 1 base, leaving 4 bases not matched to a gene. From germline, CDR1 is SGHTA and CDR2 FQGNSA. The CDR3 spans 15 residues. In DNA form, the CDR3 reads TGTGCCAGCAGCTCCCCTAGCGGGCGCACAGATACGCAGTATTTT. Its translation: CASSSPSGRTDTQYF.

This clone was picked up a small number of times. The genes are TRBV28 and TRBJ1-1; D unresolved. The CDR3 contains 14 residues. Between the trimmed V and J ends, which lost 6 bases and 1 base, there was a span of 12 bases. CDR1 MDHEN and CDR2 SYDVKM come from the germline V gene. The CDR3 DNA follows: TGTGCCAGCAGGTTCTCGGGAGGGAACACTGAAGCTTTCTTT. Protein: CASRFSGGNTEAFF.

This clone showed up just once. CDR3 protein: CSVIGQEKSYEQYF. For the CDR3, the DNA is TGCAGCGTTATCGGACAGGAGAAGAGCTACGAGCAGTACTTC. The genes are TRBV29-1 and TRBJ2-7; 7 bases are shared with TRBD1. Germline V lookup: CDR1 SQVTM, CDR2 ANQGSEA. With V trimmed by 5 bases and J by 3 bases, 10 bases remained unmatched. There are 14 residues in the CDR3.

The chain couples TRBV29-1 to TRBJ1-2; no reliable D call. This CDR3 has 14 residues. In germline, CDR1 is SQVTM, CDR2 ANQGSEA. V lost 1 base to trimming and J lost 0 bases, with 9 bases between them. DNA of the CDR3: TGCAGCGTTGAAGGTAGCACTTCTAACTATGGCTACACCTTC. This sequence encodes CSVEGSTSNYGYTF. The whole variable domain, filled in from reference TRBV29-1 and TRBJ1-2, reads SAVISQKPSRDICQRGTSLTIQCQVDSQVTMMFWYRQQPGQSLTLIATANQGSEATYESGFVIDKFPISRPNLTFSTLTVSNMSPEDSSIYLCSVEGSTSNYGYTFGSGTRLTVV.

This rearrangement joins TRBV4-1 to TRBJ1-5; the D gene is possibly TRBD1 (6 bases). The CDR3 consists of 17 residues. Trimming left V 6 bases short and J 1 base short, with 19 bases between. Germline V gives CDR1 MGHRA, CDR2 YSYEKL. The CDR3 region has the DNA TGCGCCAGCAGACTCTTTCCCACAGGGTCGAGCAATCAGCCCCAGCATTTT. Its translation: CASRLFPTGSSNQPQHF.

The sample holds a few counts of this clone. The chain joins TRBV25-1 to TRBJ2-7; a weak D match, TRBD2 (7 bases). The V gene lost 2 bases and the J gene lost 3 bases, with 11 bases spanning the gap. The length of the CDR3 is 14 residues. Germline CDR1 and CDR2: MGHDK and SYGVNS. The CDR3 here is CASSEPGEGYEQYF. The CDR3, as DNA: TGTGCCAGCAGTGAACCAGGGGAGGGCTACGAGCAGTACTTC.

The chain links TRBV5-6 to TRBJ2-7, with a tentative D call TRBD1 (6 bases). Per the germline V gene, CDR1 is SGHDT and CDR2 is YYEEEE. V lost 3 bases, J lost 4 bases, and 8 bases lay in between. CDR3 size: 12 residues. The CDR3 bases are TGTGCCAGCAGCTGGCAGGGGTACGAGCAGTACTTC. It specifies CASSWQGYEQYF.

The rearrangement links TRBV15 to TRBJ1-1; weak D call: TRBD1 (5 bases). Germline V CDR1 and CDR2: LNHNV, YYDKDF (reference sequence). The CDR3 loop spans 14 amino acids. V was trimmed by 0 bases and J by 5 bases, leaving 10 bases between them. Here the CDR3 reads CATSRDRRGTEAFF. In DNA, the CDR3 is TGTGCCACCAGCAGAGACCGGAGGGGAACTGAAGCTTTCTTT.

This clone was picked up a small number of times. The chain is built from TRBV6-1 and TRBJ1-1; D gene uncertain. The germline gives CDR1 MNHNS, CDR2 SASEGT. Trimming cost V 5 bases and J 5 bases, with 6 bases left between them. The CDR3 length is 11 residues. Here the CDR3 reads CASSRVTEAFF. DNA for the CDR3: TGTGCCAGCAGTAGAGTGACTGAAGCTTTCTTT.

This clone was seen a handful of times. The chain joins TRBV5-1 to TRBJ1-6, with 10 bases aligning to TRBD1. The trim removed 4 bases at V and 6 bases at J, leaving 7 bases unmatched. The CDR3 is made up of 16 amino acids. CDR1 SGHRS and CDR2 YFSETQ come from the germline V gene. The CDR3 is CASSPGDRGGNSPLHF. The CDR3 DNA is TGCGCCAGCAGCCCAGGGGACAGGGGAGGTAATTCACCCCTCCACTTT.

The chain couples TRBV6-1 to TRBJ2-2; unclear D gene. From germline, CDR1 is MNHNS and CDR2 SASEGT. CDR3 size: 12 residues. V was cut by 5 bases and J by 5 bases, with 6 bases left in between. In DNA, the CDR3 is TGTGCCAGCAGTCTCCTTACCGGGGAGCTGTTTTTT. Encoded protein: CASSLLTGELFF.

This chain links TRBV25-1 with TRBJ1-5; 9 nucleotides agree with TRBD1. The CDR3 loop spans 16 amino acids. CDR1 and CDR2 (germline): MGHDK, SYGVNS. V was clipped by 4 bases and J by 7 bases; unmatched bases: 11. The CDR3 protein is CASSGPDRGRRQPQHF. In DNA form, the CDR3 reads TGTGCCAGCAGTGGACCGGACAGGGGTCGGCGACAGCCCCAGCATTTT.

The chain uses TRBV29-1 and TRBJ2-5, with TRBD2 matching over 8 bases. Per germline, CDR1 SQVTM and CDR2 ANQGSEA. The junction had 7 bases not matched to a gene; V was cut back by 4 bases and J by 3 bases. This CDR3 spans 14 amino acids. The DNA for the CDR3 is TGCAGCGTTGCTCCCCGCGGGAGGAAAGAGACCCAGTACTTC. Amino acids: CSVAPRGRKETQYF.

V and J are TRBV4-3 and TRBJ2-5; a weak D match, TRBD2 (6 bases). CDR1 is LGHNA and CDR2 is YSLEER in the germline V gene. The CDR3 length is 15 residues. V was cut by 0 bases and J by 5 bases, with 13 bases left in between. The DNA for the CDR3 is TGCGCCAGCAGCCAAGATCCCTCAAGCGGGGAGACCCAGTACTTC. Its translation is CASSQDPSSGETQYF.

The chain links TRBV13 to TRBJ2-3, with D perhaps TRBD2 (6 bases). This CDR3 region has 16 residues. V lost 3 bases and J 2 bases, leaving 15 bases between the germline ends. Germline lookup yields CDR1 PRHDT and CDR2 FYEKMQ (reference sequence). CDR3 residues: CASSFQRGKYTDTQYF. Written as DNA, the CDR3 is TGTGCCAGCAGCTTCCAACGGGGGAAATACACAGATACGCAGTATTTT.

The CDR3 sequence: CASSAGVLNTEAFF. The CDR3 DNA sequence: TGCGCCAGCAGCGCAGGGGTTTTGAACACTGAAGCTTTCTTT. The chain recombines TRBV4-3 with TRBJ1-1, with D possibly being TRBD1 (6 bases). V was trimmed by 5 bases and J by 0 bases, leaving 10 bases between them. The CDR3 covers 14 residues. CDR1 and CDR2 (germline): LGHNA, YSLEER.

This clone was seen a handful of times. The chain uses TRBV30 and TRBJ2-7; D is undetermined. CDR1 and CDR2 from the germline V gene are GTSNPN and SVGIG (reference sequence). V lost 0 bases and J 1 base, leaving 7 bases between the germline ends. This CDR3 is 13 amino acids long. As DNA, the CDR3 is TGTGCCTGGAGTGTACGGCGGTCCTACGAGCAGTACTTC. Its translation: CAWSVRRSYEQYF. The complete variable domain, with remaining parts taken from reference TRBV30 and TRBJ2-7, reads SQTIHQWPATLVQPVGSPLSLECTVEGTSNPNLYWYRQAAGRGLQLLFYSVGIGQISSEVPQNLSASRPQDRQFILSSKKLLLSDSGFYLCAWSVRRSYEQYFGPGTRLTVT.

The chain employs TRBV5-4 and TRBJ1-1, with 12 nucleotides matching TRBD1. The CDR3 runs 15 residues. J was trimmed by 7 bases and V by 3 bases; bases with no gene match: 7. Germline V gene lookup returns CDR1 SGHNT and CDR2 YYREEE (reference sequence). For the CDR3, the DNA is TGTGCCAGCAGCTACCTGGGACAGGGGGCGGGTGAAGCTTTCTTT. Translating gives CASSYLGQGAGEAFF.

CDR3 loop: CASSSQVAPNTEAFF. The CDR3 DNA is TGCGCCAGCAGCTCCCAAGTGGCTCCGAACACTGAAGCTTTCTTT. The rearrangement uses TRBV5-1 and TRBJ1-1; unclear D gene. The CDR3 has 15 residues. V lost 3 bases, J lost 1 base, and 13 bases lay in between. Germline loops: CDR1 SGHRS, CDR2 YFSETQ.

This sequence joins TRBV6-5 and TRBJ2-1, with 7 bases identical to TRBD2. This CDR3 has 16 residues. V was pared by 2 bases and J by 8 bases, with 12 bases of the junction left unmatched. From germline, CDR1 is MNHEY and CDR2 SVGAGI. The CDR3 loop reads CASSYREGREFDEQFF. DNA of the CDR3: TGTGCCAGCAGTTACAGAGAGGGGCGGGAGTTTGATGAGCAGTTCTTC.

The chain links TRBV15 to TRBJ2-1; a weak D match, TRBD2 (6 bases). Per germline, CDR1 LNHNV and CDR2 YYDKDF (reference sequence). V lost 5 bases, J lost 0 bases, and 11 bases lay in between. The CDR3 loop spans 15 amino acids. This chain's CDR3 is CATSVGGVSYNEQFF. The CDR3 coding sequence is TGTGCCACCAGCGTAGGCGGGGTCTCCTACAATGAGCAGTTCTTC. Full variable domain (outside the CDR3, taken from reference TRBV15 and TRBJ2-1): DAMVIQNPRYQVTQFGKPVTLSCSQTLNHNVMYWYQQKSSQAPKLLFHYYDKDFNNEADTPDNFQSRRPNTSFCFLDIRSPGLGDTAMYLCATSVGGVSYNEQFFGPGTRLTVL.

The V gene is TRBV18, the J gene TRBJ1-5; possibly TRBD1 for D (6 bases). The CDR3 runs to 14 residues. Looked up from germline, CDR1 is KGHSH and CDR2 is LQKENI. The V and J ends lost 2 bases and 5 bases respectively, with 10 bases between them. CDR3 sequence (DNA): TGTGCCAGCTCACCAGTACCAGGGGATCAGCCCCAGCATTTT. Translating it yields CASSPVPGDQPQHF.

The CDR3 here is CASSDRVGGYTF. DNA of the CDR3: TGTGCCAGCAGCGACAGGGTTGGTGGCTACACCTTC. The gene calls are TRBV6-1 and TRBJ1-2; 7 bases fit TRBD1. From germline, CDR1 is MNHNS and CDR2 SASEGT. The CDR3 is made up of 12 amino acids. Trimming removed 6 bases from V and 7 bases from J; junction bases left unmatched: 5.

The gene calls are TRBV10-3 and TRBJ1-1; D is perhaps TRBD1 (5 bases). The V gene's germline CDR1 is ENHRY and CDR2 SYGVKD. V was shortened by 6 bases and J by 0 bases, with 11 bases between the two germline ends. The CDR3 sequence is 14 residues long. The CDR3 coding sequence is TGTGCCATCAGAGTCGGGGGGATGAACACTGAAGCTTTCTTT. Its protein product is CAIRVGGMNTEAFF.

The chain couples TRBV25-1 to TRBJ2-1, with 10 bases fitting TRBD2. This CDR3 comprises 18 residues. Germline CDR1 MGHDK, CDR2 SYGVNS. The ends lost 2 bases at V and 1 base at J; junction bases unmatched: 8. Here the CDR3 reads CASSEPTSGPESYNEQFF. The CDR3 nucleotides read TGTGCCAGCAGTGAACCGACTAGCGGGCCCGAGTCCTACAATGAGCAGTTCTTC.

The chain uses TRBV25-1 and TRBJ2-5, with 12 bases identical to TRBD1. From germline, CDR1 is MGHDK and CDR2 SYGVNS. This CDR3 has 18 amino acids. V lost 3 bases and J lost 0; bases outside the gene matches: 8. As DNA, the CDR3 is TGTGCCAGCAGTGATTCCAATCGGGACAGGGGGCACCAAGAGACCCAGTACTTC. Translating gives CASSDSNRDRGHQETQYF.